In this sample, the clone carrying this TCR beta chain turned up once. Its target is not known. Both 60 Vbeta primers and 13 Jbeta primers went into the PCR. Here immunoSEQ multiplex PCR was the method, and the copy in TCRdb shows in-frame clones only, minus some. The top ten clones hold around 2.7% of a sample with approximately 59,000 clones, 62% of them seen once. These data belong to a study of cytomegalovirus exposure and HLA in healthy donors. Findings and caveats of the study: No immune exposure information besides CMV serostatus was available. A later analysis by the authors found several of the most significant clusters apparently linked to common viral pathogens.

Germline CDR1 is MNHEY and CDR2 is SVGAGI. Germline trimming cut 6 bases from V and 7 bases from J; bases unmatched to any gene: 8. This CDR3 region has 13 residues. The sequence was obtained from a young man in good health and CMV-seronegative. Sequenced material: PBMCs. The chain has TRBV6-5 and TRBJ2-5; 7 bases match TRBD2. CDR3 in amino acids: CASRSSGVGTQYF. The CDR3 DNA is TGTGCCAGCAGGTCGAGCGGGGTAGGGACCCAGTACTTC.